One and the same sample provided the 9 T cell receptor beta chains below, sequenced in a study of blood T cell repertoires in COVID-19. Produced via immunoSEQ multiplex PCR; TCRdb's table is partial and in-frame only. The data show more than 250,000 clones, with less than 85% seen just once and about 5% held by the top ten. The sample taken for sequencing was peripheral blood. The receptors were gathered from a man aged 55 to 70 who had recovered from COVID-19.

The CDR3 region is CASSPPRGSGNTIYF. The CDR3 DNA sequence: TGTGCCAGTAGTCCACCGCGGGGGTCTGGAAACACCATATATTTT. The V gene is TRBV19, the J gene TRBJ1-3; possibly TRBD1 for D (5 bases). Per germline, CDR1 LNHDA and CDR2 SQIVND (reference sequence). The V and J ends lost 5 bases and 1 base respectively, with 12 bases between them. The CDR3 extends over 15 amino acids.

With respect to this clone: Distinct nucleotide sequences in the sample also encode this CDR3. The V and J genes are TRBV6-5 and TRBJ2-7; 7 bases are shared with TRBD1. This CDR3 contains 12 residues. Germline lookup yields CDR1 MNHEY and CDR2 SVGAGI. The V segment lost 9 bases and the J segment 1 base; nucleotides outside the gene matches: 3. The CDR3 bases are TGTGCCAGTAGCAGGGGGTCCTACGAGCAGTACTTC. Translating it yields CASSRGSYEQYF.

The rearrangement uses TRBV6-5 and TRBJ1-1; D gene uncertain. V was clipped by 2 bases and J by 4 bases, with 14 bases between them. CDR3 length: 15 amino acids. Germline CDR1 reads MNHEY; CDR2 reads SVGAGI. This CDR3 is CASSYRSAAGTEAFF. The CDR3 nucleotides are TGTGCCAGCAGTTACAGGTCAGCGGCGGGCACTGAAGCTTTCTTT.

This chain links TRBV3-1 (or the pseudogene TRBV3-2) with TRBJ1-2, with TRBD1 matching 10 bases. V dropped 1 base and J dropped 5; count of bases not matched to a gene: 1. Germline V gives CDR1 LGHDT, CDR2 YNNKEL (reference sequence). This CDR3 region has 14 residues. The CDR3 reads CASSQGTGGYGYTF. Here the CDR3 DNA reads TGTGCCAGCAGCCAAGGGACAGGGGGATATGGCTACACCTTC.

V gene TRBV19 combines with J gene TRBJ2-3, with 12 bases lining up with TRBD2. CDR3 length equals 16 residues. CDR1 is LNHDA and CDR2 is SQIVND in the germline V gene (reference sequence). The ends lost 3 bases at V and 2 bases at J; junction bases unmatched: 3. As DNA, the CDR3 is TGTGCCAGTAGTATCGGGACTAGCGGGCCCACAGATACGCAGTATTTT. Translating it yields CASSIGTSGPTDTQYF.

In this sample, this clone turned up once. This rearrangement joins TRBV2 to TRBJ1-5, with TRBD1 identical over 8 bases. CDR1 and CDR2 (germline): SNHLY, FYNNEI. The CDR3 sequence is 14 residues long. With V trimmed by 7 bases and J by 4 bases, 6 bases remained unmatched. In nucleotides, the CDR3 is TGTGCCAGCATGACAGGGGCGTCAAATCAGCCCCAGCATTTT. It specifies CASMTGASNQPQHF.

The chain joins TRBV18 to TRBJ2-1; 10 bases line up with TRBD2. Trimming removed 2 bases from V and 7 bases from J; junction bases left unmatched: 5. Germline assignment: CDR1 KGHSH and CDR2 LQKENI. The CDR3 has 15 amino acids. Here the CDR3 DNA reads TGTGCCAGCTCACCAGCCCTAGCGGGAGTAAATGAGCAGTTCTTC. Its translation is CASSPALAGVNEQFF.

This clone has only a few counts. CDR3 nucleotides: TGTGCCATCAGGCCACTAGGGAACACCGGGGAGCTGTTTTTT. Amino acid sequence: CAIRPLGNTGELFF. The chain carries TRBV10-3 and TRBJ2-2; the D gene is possibly TRBD2 (5 bases). The CDR3 consists of 14 residues. Germline lookup yields CDR1 ENHRY and CDR2 SYGVKD. The ends were cut back, 6 bases at V and 1 base at J, with 9 bases in the middle.

This clone was seen only once. The V gene is TRBV5-5, the J gene TRBJ2-3; 7 bases are shared with TRBD1. The CDR3 is 16 amino acids. CDR1 is SGHKS, CDR2 YYEKEE, per germline (reference sequence). Losses at the gene ends were 4 bases for V and 1 base for J; bases not matched to a gene: 9. The CDR3 DNA is TGTGCCAGCAGCATTTATTCCGGGACAGGCACAGATACGCAGTATTTT. Its protein is CASSIYSGTGTDTQYF.